These T cell receptor beta chains were read from a single sample in a study of OX40 agonist ivuxolimab in advanced cancers. Here immunoSEQ multiplex PCR was the method, and the copy in TCRdb shows in-frame clones only, minus some. The sample holds 58,000 or so clones, over 80% seen once. The material was CD4+ or CD8+ T cells sorted from blood, obtained in a trial of the OX40 agonist ivuxolimab. The receptors were gathered from an adult with an advanced solid tumor such as melanoma, head and neck, liver or kidney cancer. Each CDR3 is given with its conserved first and last residue. Each record gives: CDR3 protein, CDR3 DNA, clone size, J gene, V gene, D gene. D genes are given only for firm matches. A row's size may be missing; if present it is once, few, many or a size class.

CASSPEVSGSTDTQYF TGTGCCAGCAGCCCAGAGGTGTCAGGAAGCACAGATACGCAGTATTTT - TRBJ2-3 TRBV7-6 -
CASSQEWGQGTYEQYF TGCGCCAGCAGCCAAGAATGGGGCCAGGGGACCTACGAGCAGTACTTC - TRBJ2-7 TRBV4-1 -
CASSFNRGELAGVTDTQYF TGTGCCAGCAGTTTTAACAGGGGGGAACTAGCGGGAGTCACAGATACGCAGTATTTT once TRBJ2-3 TRBV27 TRBD2
CSVSWSGRGGTGELFF TGCAGCGTCTCCTGGAGCGGGAGGGGCGGCACCGGGGAGCTGTTTTTT once TRBJ2-2 TRBV29-1 TRBD2
CATLRRGQVQETQYF TGTGCCACCCTACGTAGGGGACAGGTCCAAGAGACCCAGTACTTC - TRBJ2-5 TRBV6-1 TRBD1
CASSVDLGAKTEAFF TGTGCCAGCAGCGTAGATCTAGGGGCTAAGACTGAAGCTTTCTTT - TRBJ1-1 TRBV9 -
CASRRDRGNSPLHF TGTGCCAGCAGAAGGGACAGGGGTAATTCACCCCTCCACTTT - TRBJ1-6 TRBV2 TRBD1
CASSLGSPYEQYF TGTGCCAGCAGCTTAGGGTCCCCCTACGAGCAGTACTTC - TRBJ2-7 TRBV7-8 -
CASSVPQGEADTQYF TGCGCCAGCAGTGTTCCCCAGGGGGAGGCAGATACGCAGTATTTT - TRBJ2-3 TRBV5-1 -
CASGGGAGNTIYF TGCGCCAGCGGAGGGGGGGCTGGAAACACCATATATTTT - TRBJ1-3 TRBV4-1 -
CASSPGQGWGNTEAFF TGTGCCAGCAGCCCAGGACAGGGCTGGGGGAACACTGAAGCTTTCTTT - TRBJ1-1 TRBV7-6 TRBD1
CASSEGISSSYNEQFF TGTGCCAGCAGCGAGGGGATTTCAAGCTCCTACAATGAGCAGTTCTTC - TRBJ2-1 TRBV9 -
CASRPLDREETQYF TGCGCCAGCAGACCATTAGACAGGGAAGAGACCCAGTACTTC - TRBJ2-5 TRBV4-1 TRBD1
CASSQDGSGVQETQYF TGCGCCAGCAGCCAAGATGGATCGGGGGTCCAAGAGACCCAGTACTTC - TRBJ2-5 TRBV4-1 -
CASSARTGRSGMETQYF TGTGCCAGCAGTGCCCGGACAGGGAGGTCGGGGATGGAGACCCAGTACTTC - TRBJ2-5 TRBV28 TRBD1
CASSRNINSGANVLTF TGTGCCAGCAGCCGGAACATAAACTCTGGGGCCAACGTCCTGACTTTC - TRBJ2-6 TRBV5-4 -
CSVESPGSLSYEQYF TGCAGCGTTGAAAGTCCGGGGTCCCTGTCCTACGAGCAGTACTTC - TRBJ2-7 TRBV29-1 -
CAISDTGGNTQYF TGTGCCATCAGTGATACAGGGGGAAATACGCAGTATTTT - TRBJ2-3 TRBV10-3 TRBD1
CASSPGGSYLSGANVLTF TGTGCCAGCAGTCCCGGGGGCAGTTACCTCTCTGGGGCCAACGTCCTGACTTTC - TRBJ2-6 TRBV28 -
CASSSTSGNINEQFF TGTGCCAGCTCATCGACTAGCGGGAACATAAATGAGCAGTTCTTC - TRBJ2-1 TRBV18 TRBD2
CASTGGSYEQYF TGTGCCAGCACAGGCGGCTCCTACGAGCAGTACTTC - TRBJ2-7 TRBV6-1 -
CADGEGQNTGELFF TGTGCCGACGGGGAGGGCCAGAACACCGGGGAGCTGTTTTTT few TRBJ2-2 TRBV2 TRBD2
CASSPAGPGATDTQYF TGTGCCAGCAGCCCGGCGGGGCCTGGGGCCACAGATACGCAGTATTTT - TRBJ2-3 TRBV9 -
CASSTPRGEQFF TGTGCCAGCAGTACTCCCAGGGGTGAGCAGTTCTTC - TRBJ2-1 TRBV6-6 -
CASSADGRSTDTQYF TGTGCCAGCAGCGCCGACGGGAGAAGCACAGATACGCAGTATTTT - TRBJ2-3 TRBV6-4 -
CASSLDSYNEQFF TGTGCCAGCAGCTTAGACTCCTACAATGAGCAGTTCTTC once TRBJ2-1 TRBV7-8 -
CASSQVSTANSGANVLTF TGCGCCAGCAGCCAAGTTTCGACAGCTAACTCTGGGGCCAACGTCCTGACTTTC - TRBJ2-6 TRBV4-1 -
CASSLGAKNIQYF TGTGCCAGCAGTTTAGGAGCCAAAAACATTCAGTACTTC - TRBJ2-4 TRBV28 -
CASSPRQGGVNTEAFF TGCGCCAGCAGCCCAAGACAGGGGGGTGTGAACACTGAAGCTTTCTTT - TRBJ1-1 TRBV5-1 TRBD1
CASRATDEAFF TGTGCCAGCAGAGCGACAGATGAAGCTTTCTTT - TRBJ1-1 TRBV2 -
CASSRGAGELFF TGCGCCAGCAGCCGGGGCGCCGGGGAGCTGTTTTTT - TRBJ2-2 TRBV5-1 -
CSVQTGGNTEAFF TGCAGCGTCCAGACAGGGGGAAACACTGAAGCTTTCTTT - TRBJ1-1 TRBV29-1 TRBD1
CASSPLKIGTGGTDTQYF TGTGCCAGCTCACCACTAAAAATCGGGACAGGGGGCACAGATACGCAGTATTTT - TRBJ2-3 TRBV18 TRBD1
CASSHDRGLNQPQHF TGTGCCAGCAGCCATGACAGGGGTCTCAATCAGCCCCAGCATTTT - TRBJ1-5 TRBV5-6 TRBD1
CASSKTEETQYF TGTGCCAGCTCCAAGACCGAAGAGACCCAGTACTTC - TRBJ2-5 TRBV18 -
CASSNGQLNEKLFF TGTGCCAGTAGTAACGGACAGCTGAATGAAAAACTGTTTTTT - TRBJ1-4 TRBV19 -
CASSDSRPGQENQPQHF TGTGCCAGCAGTGACTCCCGACCCGGACAGGAAAATCAGCCCCAGCATTTT - TRBJ1-5 TRBV6-4 TRBD1
CASSLGTGGRHEKLFF TGTGCCAGCTCACTTGGGACAGGGGGGCGCCATGAAAAACTGTTTTTT once TRBJ1-4 TRBV18 TRBD1
CASLVTGSNQPQHF TGTGCCAGCTTGGTCACAGGGTCTAATCAGCCCCAGCATTTT once TRBJ1-5 TRBV6-1 -
CASSLPSSYNEQFF TGCGCCAGCAGCTTGCCTAGCAGCTACAATGAGCAGTTCTTC - TRBJ2-1 TRBV5-1 -
CASSPGQYDEQFF TGTGCCAGCTCACCAGGGCAGTACGATGAGCAGTTCTTC - TRBJ2-1 TRBV18 -
CASIPSGGADTEAFF TGTGCCAGCATCCCCTCGGGGGGGGCGGACACTGAAGCTTTCTTT - TRBJ1-1 TRBV6-5 -
CASSIRSGRNEQYF TGTGCCAGCAGCATTCGATCCGGGCGGAACGAGCAGTACTTC - TRBJ2-7 TRBV28 -
CASSQETGGTYEQYF TGCGCCAGCAGCCAAGAAACAGGGGGAACCTACGAGCAGTACTTC once TRBJ2-7 TRBV4-1 TRBD1
CASRPIEKRDTQYF TGTGCCAGCAGACCTATCGAAAAAAGGGATACGCAGTATTTT once TRBJ2-3 TRBV27 -
CASSPHLGAGANVLTF TGTGCCAGCAGCCCACACCTTGGGGCTGGGGCCAACGTCCTGACTTTC - TRBJ2-6 TRBV7-3 -
CASSLAGPSEQYF TGTGCTAGCAGCTTAGCGGGGCCTAGCGAGCAGTACTTC - TRBJ2-7 TRBV7-7 TRBD2
CAISGEYSSYEQYF TGTGCCATCAGCGGGGAATACAGCTCCTACGAGCAGTACTTC few TRBJ2-7 TRBV10-3 -
CASSARDRENEQYF TGTGCCAGCAGCGCCCGGGACAGGGAAAACGAGCAGTACTTC - TRBJ2-7 TRBV7-9 TRBD1
CASSYSGVSTHGELFF TGTGCCAGCAGTTACTCGGGTGTGAGCACACACGGGGAGCTGTTTTTT few TRBJ2-2 TRBV6-7 -
CASSFRPGTADEQYF TGTGCCAGCAGCTTCCGTCCCGGGACAGCCGACGAGCAGTACTTC - TRBJ2-7 TRBV7-2 TRBD1
CASSESTTGKETQYF TGCGCCAGCAGTGAGTCGACAACAGGGAAAGAGACCCAGTACTTC - TRBJ2-5 TRBV10-1 -
CASSSGWGLTNTGELFF TGTGCCAGCAGCTCTGGCTGGGGACTAACGAACACCGGGGAGCTGTTTTTT few TRBJ2-2 TRBV7-8 TRBD2
CASSLRGTNTEAFF TGTGCCAGCAGCTTAAGGGGGACGAACACTGAAGCTTTCTTT - TRBJ1-1 TRBV7-9 -
CATSRDLKARTQYF TGTGCCACCAGCAGAGATCTTAAGGCTCGGACCCAGTACTTC - TRBJ2-5 TRBV15 -
CASSLGVSGSQETQYF TGCGCCAGCAGCTTGGGAGTTAGCGGGAGTCAAGAGACCCAGTACTTC - TRBJ2-5 TRBV5-1 TRBD2
CASSQRARGATETQYF TGTGCCAGCAGTCAGAGGGCACGGGGGGCCACAGAGACCCAGTACTTC - TRBJ2-5 TRBV11-2 -
CASSDGGDTDTQYF TGCGCCAGCAGTGATGGGGGGGACACAGATACGCAGTATTTT once TRBJ2-3 TRBV10-2 TRBD2